Listed below are T cell receptor beta chains from one sample, sequenced in a study of blood T cell repertoires in COVID-19. The table came from immunoSEQ multiplex PCR; TCRdb's copy has only in-frame clones and leaves some out. Counted here are around 140,000 clones, more than 65% occurring once; the ten biggest clones make up roughly a tenth. Input material: peripheral blood. These receptors came from a man in his sixties with active or convalescent COVID-19. CDR3s include the opening cysteine and the closing phenylalanine or tryptophan. A D gene is named only where the DNA matches it firmly. The listing skips clone size in some rows; elsewhere it reads once, few, many or a size class.

D	J	V	size	CDR3	DNA
NA	TRBJ2-2	TRBV5-1	NA	CASREALSGSGELFF	TGCGCCAGCAGGGAAGCGCTATCGGGTAGCGGGGAGCTGTTTTTT
NA	TRBJ1-5	TRBV21-1	NA	CASSKAGQSNQPQHF	TGTGCCAGCAGCAAAGCGGGACAGAGCAATCAGCCCCAGCATTTT
TRBD1	TRBJ1-5	TRBV9	NA	CASSVDRGLNQPQHF	TGTGCCAGCAGCGTAGACAGGGGGCTTAATCAGCCCCAGCATTTT
NA	TRBJ1-1	TRBV24-1	NA	CATSDLRTDEAFF	TGTGCCACCAGTGATTTAAGGACAGATGAAGCTTTCTTT
TRBD1	TRBJ2-3	TRBV27	NA	CASRGTANTDTQYF	TGTGCCAGCAGAGGGACAGCCAACACAGATACGCAGTATTTT
NA	TRBJ2-1	TRBV7-9	NA	CASSLVMGEDEQFF	TGTGCCAGCAGCTTAGTGATGGGGGAGGATGAGCAGTTCTTC
TRBD2	TRBJ2-1	TRBV6-5	once	CASSILAGSYNEQFF	TGTGCCAGCAGCATACTAGCGGGGTCCTACAATGAGCAGTTCTTC
TRBD1	TRBJ1-2	TRBV27	NA	CASRGQGYGYTF	TGTGCCAGCAGAGGACAGGGCTATGGCTACACCTTC
NA	TRBJ2-3	TRBV3-1/TRBV3-2	NA	CASRGTGYRTDTQYF	TGTGCCAGCAGGGGCACGGGGTATAGGACAGATACGCAGTATTTT
TRBD1	TRBJ1-2	TRBV24-1	many	CATSPRQGAYGYTF	TGTGCCACCAGTCCCCGACAGGGGGCCTATGGCTACACCTTC
TRBD1	TRBJ1-1	TRBV30	NA	CAWSRTGNTEAFF	TGTGCCTGGAGTCGGACAGGGAACACTGAAGCTTTCTTT
NA	TRBJ1-6	TRBV5-1	NA	CASSDTVDSPLHF	TGCGCCAGCAGCGACACCGTTGATTCACCCCTCCACTTT
TRBD1	TRBJ2-2	TRBV11-3	NA	CASSSGQGATGELFF	TGTGCCAGCAGCTCAGGACAGGGGGCAACCGGGGAGCTGTTTTTT
NA	TRBJ1-6	TRBV18	NA	CASSTATGISSPLHF	TGTGCCAGCTCCACGGCAACAGGAATTTCTTCACCCCTCCACTTT
TRBD1	TRBJ1-2	TRBV5-1	NA	CASSRTGNGYTF	TGCGCCAGCAGCAGGACAGGGAACGGCTACACCTTC
NA	TRBJ2-1	TRBV7-9	NA	CASSSGRAPPYNEQFF	TGTGCCAGCAGCTCCGGGCGGGCCCCACCTTACAATGAGCAGTTCTTC
TRBD1	TRBJ1-1	TRBV19	NA	CASSIQGAKTEAFF	TGTGCCAGTAGTATTCAGGGGGCTAAAACTGAAGCTTTCTTT
NA	TRBJ1-1	TRBV19	NA	CASSIGGSSNTEAFF	TGTGCCAGTAGTATTGGGGGGAGTTCGAACACTGAAGCTTTCTTT
TRBD1	TRBJ2-2	TRBV7-9	NA	CACPVRGKDGELFF	TGTGCCTGCCCGGTCAGGGGGAAGGACGGGGAGCTGTTTTTT
NA	TRBJ1-1	TRBV7-9	NA	CASSPGGFTEAFF	TGTGCCAGCAGCCCTGGAGGGTTCACTGAAGCTTTCTTT
NA	TRBJ1-5	TRBV27	NA	CASTLPRVGRYSNQPQHF	TGTGCCAGCACCCTGCCCCGGGTGGGGAGGTATAGCAATCAGCCCCAGCATTTT
NA	TRBJ1-1	TRBV30	NA	CAWVSRLNTEAFF	TGTGCCTGGGTCTCGCGGCTGAACACTGAAGCTTTCTTT
NA	TRBJ2-6	TRBV19	NA	CASRRTGANVLTF	TGTGCCAGTAGGAGGACTGGGGCCAACGTCCTGACTTTC
NA	TRBJ2-1	TRBV10-3	NA	CATSREVDEQFF	TGTGCCACCTCGCGTGAGGTTGATGAGCAGTTCTTC
TRBD1	TRBJ1-6	TRBV18	few	CASSRQGAGYNSPLHF	TGTGCCAGCTCACGACAGGGGGCCGGCTATAATTCACCCCTCCACTTT
TRBD1	TRBJ2-7	TRBV9	NA	CASSPGQAAYEQYF	TGTGCCAGCAGCCCAGGACAGGCCGCCTACGAGCAGTACTTC
TRBD1	TRBJ1-6	TRBV6-4	NA	CASSASGQDSPLHF	TGTGCCAGCAGTGCCTCGGGACAGGATTCACCCCTCCACTTT
NA	TRBJ1-2	TRBV6-5	NA	CASSYGPNTIYGYTF	TGTGCCAGCAGTTACGGGCCGAACACGATTTATGGCTACACCTTC
NA	TRBJ1-2	TRBV25-1	NA	CASTGGGADGYTF	TGTGCCAGCACCGGAGGGGGGGCGGACGGCTACACCTTC
NA	TRBJ1-2	TRBV9	NA	CASSVGQGPYGYTF	TGTGCCAGCAGCGTAGGGCAGGGCCCATATGGCTACACCTTC
TRBD1	TRBJ1-2	TRBV5-4	NA	CASSSQGADGYGYTF	TGTGCCAGCAGCTCACAGGGGGCTGACGGCTATGGCTACACCTTC
NA	TRBJ1-4	TRBV6-5	few	CASTTGPNEKLFF	TGTGCCAGCACGACAGGACCTAATGAAAAACTGTTTTTT
NA	TRBJ1-6	TRBV11-2	NA	CASSRTRTGGDSPLHF	TGTGCCAGCAGCCGTACTAGAACGGGGGGTGATTCACCCCTCCACTTT
TRBD1	TRBJ1-5	TRBV19	NA	CASSSSRDRISQPQHF	TGTGCCAGTAGTAGCAGCCGGGACAGAATTTCCCAGCCCCAGCATTTT
NA	TRBJ2-4	TRBV27	NA	CASSLSTSANIQYF	TGTGCCAGCAGTTTATCGACTAGTGCGAACATTCAGTACTTC
NA	TRBJ1-1	TRBV18	NA	CASSPGRNTEAFF	TGTGCCAGCTCACCGGGCCGGAACACTGAAGCTTTCTTT
TRBD1	TRBJ1-4	TRBV6-5	NA	CASSKGQTNEKLFF	TGTGCCAGCTCGAAGGGACAGACAAATGAAAAACTGTTTTTT
NA	TRBJ1-1	TRBV12-3/TRBV12-4	NA	CASSLGLDPFF	TGTGCCAGCAGTTTAGGACTGGATCCTTTCTTT
NA	TRBJ2-3	TRBV9	NA	CASSVGWASSTDTQYF	TGTGCCAGCAGCGTAGGATGGGCTTCTAGCACAGATACGCAGTATTTT
TRBD1	TRBJ2-7	TRBV12-3/TRBV12-4	NA	CASAPGQGYEQYF	TGTGCCAGCGCCCCGGGACAGGGTTACGAGCAGTACTTC
TRBD2	TRBJ2-3	TRBV24-1	NA	CATSDLGTTSTDTQYF	TGTGCCACCAGTGATTTGGGGACTACTAGCACAGATACGCAGTATTTT
NA	TRBJ2-3	TRBV7-2	NA	CASSLAGWDAGADTQYF	TGTGCCAGCAGCTTAGCGGGGTGGGACGCGGGGGCGGATACGCAGTATTTT
TRBD1	TRBJ2-7	TRBV25-1	NA	CASKLGRQGVIYEQYF	TGTGCCAGCAAGCTGGGCCGACAGGGGGTTATCTACGAGCAGTACTTC
NA	TRBJ2-1	TRBV5-4	NA	CASSHPSYNEQFF	TGTGCCAGCAGCCACCCCAGCTACAATGAGCAGTTCTTC
TRBD1	TRBJ2-1	TRBV9	NA	CASSVDGTEANEQFF	TGTGCCAGCAGCGTAGACGGGACAGAAGCTAATGAGCAGTTCTTC
TRBD1	TRBJ1-1	TRBV7-2	few	CASSSGQARSNTEAFF	TGTGCCAGCAGCTCCGGACAGGCTCGATCGAACACTGAAGCTTTCTTT